This is a list of T cell receptor beta chains from one sample in a study of neoadjuvant anti-PD-1 for oral cavity cancer. Data came from immunoSEQ multiplex PCR; TCRdb stores just in-frame clones and leaves some out. The sample has approximately 9,700 clones; 55% to 75% are singletons. This specimen consisted of PBMCs, obtained after nivolumab (anti-PD-1) treatment. These receptor sequences come from a person aged 35-79 years with oral cavity squamous cell carcinoma. CDR3s leave out the opening cysteine and the closing phenylalanine or tryptophan. D genes are given only for firm matches. Not every row has a clone size; where given, it reads once, few, many or a size class.

ASRRAGSLADTQY | TRBV6-5 | . | . | TRBJ2-3
ASSLSLTSYEQY | TRBV7-2 | . | . | TRBJ2-7
ASSFNRGEEQF | TRBV19 | TRBD1 | . | TRBJ2-1
ASSLAPVGGPLNEQF | TRBV5-1 | . | . | TRBJ2-1
ASSFVGGTYGYT | TRBV28 | . | few | TRBJ1-2
ASSQASEQY | TRBV14 | . | . | TRBJ2-7
ATSRGGGKDYGYT | TRBV15 | . | . | TRBJ1-2
ASSATGIEQF | TRBV6-1 | . | . | TRBJ2-1
ASSPNRGNNEQF | TRBV7-3 | TRBD1 | . | TRBJ2-1
SAFQYGYT | TRBV20-1 | . | . | TRBJ1-2
ASSERTLGTGELF | TRBV2 | . | once | TRBJ2-2
ASSLVAGFPDTQY | TRBV11-2 | TRBD2 | . | TRBJ2-3
ASNPAGGPSYNEQF | TRBV5-4 | TRBD2 | . | TRBJ2-1
SVATGGWHGELF | TRBV29-1 | TRBD1 | few | TRBJ2-2
ASSWENRAGELF | TRBV6-5 | . | . | TRBJ2-2
ASSALDTVSYEQY | TRBV5-1 | . | . | TRBJ2-7
ASSLGGAGTEAF | TRBV7-9 | . | . | TRBJ1-1
ASRGPEAF | TRBV2 | . | . | TRBJ1-1
ASSGASGRTDTQY | TRBV7-3 | TRBD2 | . | TRBJ2-3
AISEYKREQF | TRBV10-3 | . | once | TRBJ2-1
ASSPEGHSYEQY | TRBV5-1 | . | . | TRBJ2-7
ASSLTVAGGSPRSYEQY | TRBV7-2 | TRBD2 | few | TRBJ2-7
ASSEGRGTILSPLH | TRBV6-1 | . | few | TRBJ1-6
ASSADGTERQH | TRBV4-1 | TRBD1 | . | TRBJ1-5
ASRRSQGYGYT | TRBV19 | . | . | TRBJ1-2
ASSAGQGLFSGANVLT | TRBV27 | TRBD1 | . | TRBJ2-6
ASSEGGARGSEQY | TRBV10-2 | . | . | TRBJ2-7
ASSVEGTSVGTGELF | TRBV9 | TRBD2 | . | TRBJ2-2
ASSLSVLPTGTQY | TRBV7-3 | . | . | TRBJ2-3
ASSRIRGADTQY | TRBV7-2 | . | . | TRBJ2-3
ASSVGGKGGYEQY | TRBV9 | . | . | TRBJ2-7
ASSGQGALNTEAF | TRBV6-1 | TRBD1 | . | TRBJ1-1
ASRTAQVEQY | TRBV2 | . | . | TRBJ2-7
ASSYFGGAFEQY | TRBV6-5 | . | . | TRBJ2-7
ASTPYGGSRDEQF | TRBV27 | TRBD2 | once | TRBJ2-1
ASRQEGARQPQH | TRBV6-1 | . | . | TRBJ1-5
ASTMTGAVYEQY | TRBV5-6 | TRBD1 | . | TRBJ2-7
ASSPTRGGKNYGYT | TRBV28 | . | . | TRBJ1-2
AIRQGLEGNQPQH | TRBV10-3 | . | few | TRBJ1-5
ASSAAWLEGYT | TRBV27 | . | . | TRBJ1-2
ASSNTGRAF | TRBV4-1 | . | . | TRBJ1-1
AWSTAENSPLH | TRBV30 | . | few | TRBJ1-6
ASSVGQPTYEQY | TRBV9 | . | . | TRBJ2-7
ATSSGTSGRTDTQY | TRBV15 | TRBD2 | . | TRBJ2-3
ASRQPLGTEAF | TRBV11-3 | . | . | TRBJ1-1
AWNPRDRFNSPLH | TRBV30 | TRBD1 | . | TRBJ1-6
ASSLARVTEAF | TRBV7-2 | . | . | TRBJ1-1
ASSIQLFASNQPQH | TRBV19 | . | few | TRBJ1-5
ASSIGYWDEQF | TRBV19 | . | . | TRBJ2-1
ASSKADAGQRKTNYGYT | TRBV21-1 | . | . | TRBJ1-2
ASSTGDTSITYEQY | TRBV5-1 | . | . | TRBJ2-7
ASSLWASGRTDTQY | TRBV11-2 | TRBD2 | . | TRBJ2-3
ASSVGLAGDLAKNIQY | TRBV13 | TRBD2 | . | TRBJ2-4
ASSSPGQGSYEQY | TRBV6-5 | TRBD1 | . | TRBJ2-7
ASSPDRGTLNTEAF | TRBV18 | TRBD1 | . | TRBJ1-1
ASRPGQGGYGYT | TRBV6-1 | TRBD1 | . | TRBJ1-2
ASSLAPAKNIQY | TRBV27 | . | once | TRBJ2-4
AISDHDIENTEAF | TRBV10-3 | . | few | TRBJ1-1
ASSLDRGALGDYIQY | TRBV5-1 | TRBD1 | . | TRBJ2-4
ASSPTPDTQY | TRBV5-4 | . | few | TRBJ2-3